This T cell receptor (beta chain) was identified during a study of somatic mutations in cytotoxic T cells in rheumatoid arthritis. From germline, CDR1 is MNHEY and CDR2 SMNVEV (reference sequence). CDR3 length equals 14 residues. With 4 bases removed from V and 4 bases from J, the gap between germline ends came to 14 bases. The method was immunoSEQ multiplex PCR; TCRdb's version includes in-frame clones alone and lacks a portion of them. Among some 8,700 clones, about 80% were seen once, and the ten largest hold about 34%. Study results and limitations: Healthy controls showed no age-related rise in CD8+ clonality, whereas rheumatoid arthritis patients did. Rheumatoid arthritis patients were compared with age-matched healthy controls, and their CD8+ T-cell clonality did not differ significantly.

In the case of this clone: Its cognate antigen is unknown.

Once isolated by positive magnetic bead selection, the CD4+ and CD8+ cells had their purity checked by flow cytometry. This rearrangement joins TRBV27 to TRBJ2-7; a weak D match, TRBD1 (5 bases). The sample taken for sequencing was CD8+ T cells sorted from blood. This clonotype was sampled from a woman between 50 and 59 years old in good health. The CDR3 DNA reads TGTGCCAGCAGTTCCCTGGCCCCAGGGTACGAGCAGTACTTC. Translated: CASSSLAPGYEQYF.